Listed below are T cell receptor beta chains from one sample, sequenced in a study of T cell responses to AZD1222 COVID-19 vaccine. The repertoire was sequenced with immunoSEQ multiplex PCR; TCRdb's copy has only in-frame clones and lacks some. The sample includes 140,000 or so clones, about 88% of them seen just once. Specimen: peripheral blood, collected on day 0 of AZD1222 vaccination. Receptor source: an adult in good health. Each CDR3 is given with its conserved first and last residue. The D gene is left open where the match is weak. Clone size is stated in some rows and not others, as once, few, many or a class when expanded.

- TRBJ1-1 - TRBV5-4 TGTGCCAGCAGGATGAGGCAGGGGAACACTGAAGCTTTCTTT CASRMRQGNTEAFF
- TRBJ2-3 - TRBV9 TGTGCCAGCAGCGTTGAGGGAGGAGATACGCAGTATTTT CASSVEGGDTQYF
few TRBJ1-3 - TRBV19 TGTGCCAGTAGCCCCACAGGGTCGATAGATGGAAACACCATATATTTT CASSPTGSIDGNTIYF
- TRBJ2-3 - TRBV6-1 TGTGCCAGCAGTGACCGTCCCGGGGCTCCTAGCACAGATACGCAGTATTTT CASSDRPGAPSTDTQYF
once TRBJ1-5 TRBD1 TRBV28 TGTGCCAGCAGTCTACCCGGGACAGAAAATCAGCCCCAGCATTTT CASSLPGTENQPQHF
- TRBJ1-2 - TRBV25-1 TGTGCCAGCAGTGACGTGGGCGGGTATGGCTACACCTTC CASSDVGGYGYTF
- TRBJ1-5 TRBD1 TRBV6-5 TGTGCCAGCAGCCCCGACAGGGGTGCTCAGCCCCAGCATTTT CASSPDRGAQPQHF
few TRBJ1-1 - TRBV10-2 TGCGCCAGCAGTCGCGACACCTACACTGAAGCTTTCTTT CASSRDTYTEAFF
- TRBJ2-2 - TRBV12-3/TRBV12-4 TGTGCCAGCAGCGAAGGGGGAACCGGGGAGCTGTTTTTT CASSEGGTGELFF
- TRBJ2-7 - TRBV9 TGTGCCAGCAGCAACAGGAGGGAAATGACAGGGTCGAACGAGCAGTACTTC CASSNRREMTGSNEQYF
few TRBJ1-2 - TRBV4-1 TGCGCCAGCAGCCCGGTGTTGCAGGACGGCACTAACTATGGCTACACCTTC CASSPVLQDGTNYGYTF
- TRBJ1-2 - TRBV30 TGTGCCTGGATTACCCCCCGCGCGGGACACCGTACTAACTATGGCTACACCTTC CAWITPRAGHRTNYGYTF
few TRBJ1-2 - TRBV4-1 TGCGCCAGCAGCCAATTAAGACAGGCCCACTATGGCTACACCTTC CASSQLRQAHYGYTF
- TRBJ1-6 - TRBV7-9 TGTGCCAGCAGCTGGTCGCGGGACGCGGGTTCACCCCTCCACTTT CASSWSRDAGSPLHF
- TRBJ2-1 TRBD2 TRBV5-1 TGCGCCAGCAGCTTGCTAGCGGGAGGGCCTAATGAGCAGTTCTTC CASSLLAGGPNEQFF
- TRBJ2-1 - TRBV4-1 TGCGCCAGCAGCCAAGAGTTGACCCTGCTGGCCTACAATGAGCAGTTCTTC CASSQELTLLAYNEQFF
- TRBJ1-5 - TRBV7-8 TGTGCCAGCAGCTTAGCCGGCGCTAGCAATCAGCCCCAGCATTTT CASSLAGASNQPQHF
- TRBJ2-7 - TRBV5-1 TGCGCCAGCAGCTCGGGGCAGGGAAGCCAGCAGTACTTC CASSSGQGSQQYF
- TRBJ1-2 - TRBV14 TGTGCCAGCAGCCAGGTTTTCGGGGGTCGAGACTATGGCTACACCTTC CASSQVFGGRDYGYTF
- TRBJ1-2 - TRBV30 TGTGCCTGGAGTACCTATACAGGGCGCTATGGCTACACCTTC CAWSTYTGRYGYTF
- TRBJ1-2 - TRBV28 TGTGCCAGCAGCCTGGGGGGTGGCTACACCTTC CASSLGGGYTF
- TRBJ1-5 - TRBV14 TGTGCCAGCAGCCAGGGAGAGCCAAATAGCAATCAGCCCCAGCATTTT CASSQGEPNSNQPQHF
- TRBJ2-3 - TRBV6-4 TGTGCCAGCAGTGGGACGGGAAGCACAGATACGCAGTATTTT CASSGTGSTDTQYF
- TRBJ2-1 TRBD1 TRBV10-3 TGTGCCACCGCCGCGACAGGGAAGGGCCATGAGCAGTTCTTC CATAATGKGHEQFF
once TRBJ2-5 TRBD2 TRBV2 TGTGCCAGCAGTGAGGTGGGGGGGGAGGAGACCCAGTACTTC CASSEVGGEETQYF
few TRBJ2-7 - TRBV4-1 TGCGCCAGCAGCCTGGTAGGGGGGCGTAGGACCTACGAGCAGTACTTC CASSLVGGRRTYEQYF
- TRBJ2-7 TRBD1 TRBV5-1 TGCGCCAGCAGCTTGCGCGCGGGACAGGGGAATCTCTACGAGCAGTACTTC CASSLRAGQGNLYEQYF
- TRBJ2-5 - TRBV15 TGTGCCACCAGCAGCAGGGGACCCATGGAGACCCAGTACTTC CATSSRGPMETQYF
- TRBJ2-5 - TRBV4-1 TGCGCCAGCAGCCAAACGGACAGAGTCCAAGAGACCCAGTACTTC CASSQTDRVQETQYF
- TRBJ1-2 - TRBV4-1 TGCGCCAGCAGCCAAGAAGCGACAGGAGTTAACTATGGCTACACCTTC CASSQEATGVNYGYTF
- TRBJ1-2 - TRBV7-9 TGTGCCAGCGGGACCATCAAAAGGGACAAAGGGTATGGCTACACCTTC CASGTIKRDKGYGYTF
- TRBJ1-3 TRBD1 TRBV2 TGTGCCAGCAGCGGGGACAGGGCACCGTTCAGCTCTGGAAACACCATATATTTT CASSGDRAPFSSGNTIYF
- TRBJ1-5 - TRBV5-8 TGTGCCAGCAGCCAGGGAAATGGGGGCAATCAGCCCCAGCATTTT CASSQGNGGNQPQHF
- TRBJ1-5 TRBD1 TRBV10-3 TGTGCCATCACACAATTTCAGGGGGCGAATCAGCCCCAGCATTTT CAITQFQGANQPQHF
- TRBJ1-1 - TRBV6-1 TGTGCCAGCAGTGAGTTGGGGGCAGGGAGGATGAACACTGAAGCTTTCTTT CASSELGAGRMNTEAFF
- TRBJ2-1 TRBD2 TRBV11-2 TGTGCCAGCAGCTCCCCCGGGACTAGAGATGAGCAGTTCTTC CASSSPGTRDEQFF
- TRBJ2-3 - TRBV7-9 TGTGCCAGCACAAACGGGGGCGGGAGAGTACGCACAGATACGCAGTATTTT CASTNGGGRVRTDTQYF
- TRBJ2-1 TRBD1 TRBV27 TGTGCCAGCAGTTCACCGGGACAGGGGGCATTAGGTGAGCAGTTCTTC CASSSPGQGALGEQFF
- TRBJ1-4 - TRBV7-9 TGTGCCAGCAGCTTAATTCGTGGGGGTGAAAAACTGTTTTTT CASSLIRGGEKLFF
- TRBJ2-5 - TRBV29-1 TGCAGCGCCTCTGGGGGGGCCCTGGAGACCCAGTACTTC CSASGGALETQYF
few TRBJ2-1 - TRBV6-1 TGTGCCAGCAGTGAGTTCACAGGACACCCAAACTACAATGAGCAGTTCTTC CASSEFTGHPNYNEQFF
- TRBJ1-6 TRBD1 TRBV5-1 TGCGCCAGCAGCTTGGTGACAGGGGTGGGTTCACCCCTCCACTTT CASSLVTGVGSPLHF
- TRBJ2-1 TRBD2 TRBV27 TGTGCCAGCAGGCTAGCGGGAGGGATGTACAATGAGCAGTTCTTC CASRLAGGMYNEQFF
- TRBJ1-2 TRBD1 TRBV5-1 TGCGCCAGCAGCTTGAGGACAGGAAACTATGGCTACACCTTC CASSLRTGNYGYTF
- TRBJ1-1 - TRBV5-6 TGTGCCAGCAGGCCGTCCCCGACAGTGAACACTGAAGCTTTCTTT CASRPSPTVNTEAFF
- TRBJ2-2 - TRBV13 TGTGCCAGCAGCCCCCGGTTTGGGCAACCGAACACCGGGGAGCTGTTTTTT CASSPRFGQPNTGELFF
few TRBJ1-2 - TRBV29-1 TGCAGCGTTGAGGGGTATCCATTGAGCTACACCTTC CSVEGYPLSYTF
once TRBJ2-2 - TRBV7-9 TGTGCCAGCAGCTCTCCCGGTGGGGCGCGCACCGGGGAGCTGTTTTTT CASSSPGGARTGELFF
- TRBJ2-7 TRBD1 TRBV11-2 TGTGCCAGCAGCTCGACGACAGGGATTCAGTACGAGCAGTACTTC CASSSTTGIQYEQYF
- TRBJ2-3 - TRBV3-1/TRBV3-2 TGTGCCAGCAGCCACTGGACCCGGGAATCAGATACGCAGTATTTT CASSHWTRESDTQYF
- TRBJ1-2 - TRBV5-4 TGTGCCAGCAGCTTGAGGCAGGGATATGGCTACACCTTC CASSLRQGYGYTF
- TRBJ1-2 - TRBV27 TGTGCCACCGCCGTCATGGCGGGGGCGTTAGGTTATGGCTACACCTTC CATAVMAGALGYGYTF
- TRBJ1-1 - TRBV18 TGTGCCAGCTCATCAGGGGTGAACACTGAAGCTTTCTTT CASSSGVNTEAFF
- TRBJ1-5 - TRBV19 TGTGCCAGTAGCAAAACAGCTTATAGCAATCAGCCCCAGCATTTT CASSKTAYSNQPQHF
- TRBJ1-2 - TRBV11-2 TGTGCCAGCAGTCCCGGACAGCATAACTATGGCTACACCTTC CASSPGQHNYGYTF
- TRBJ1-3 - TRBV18 TGTGCCAGCTCACCCGGGCTCACAGGGACGAGATCGGGTAACACCATATATTTT CASSPGLTGTRSGNTIYF
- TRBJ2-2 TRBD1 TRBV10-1 TGCGCCAGCAGTCGAGGGGGCCGTAGTTTCACCGGGGAGCTGTTTTTT CASSRGGRSFTGELFF
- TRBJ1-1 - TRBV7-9 TGTGCCAGCAGCCCTAGGGAGACCAAGGCGGCTTTCTTT CASSPRETKAAFF
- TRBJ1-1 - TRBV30 TGTGCCTGGAACAGGCGAACTAGGAACACTGAAGCTTTCTTT CAWNRRTRNTEAFF
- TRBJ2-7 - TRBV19 TGTGCCAGTAGTATAGATGGGGTCTCTGGGGCCTACGAGCAGTACTTC CASSIDGVSGAYEQYF